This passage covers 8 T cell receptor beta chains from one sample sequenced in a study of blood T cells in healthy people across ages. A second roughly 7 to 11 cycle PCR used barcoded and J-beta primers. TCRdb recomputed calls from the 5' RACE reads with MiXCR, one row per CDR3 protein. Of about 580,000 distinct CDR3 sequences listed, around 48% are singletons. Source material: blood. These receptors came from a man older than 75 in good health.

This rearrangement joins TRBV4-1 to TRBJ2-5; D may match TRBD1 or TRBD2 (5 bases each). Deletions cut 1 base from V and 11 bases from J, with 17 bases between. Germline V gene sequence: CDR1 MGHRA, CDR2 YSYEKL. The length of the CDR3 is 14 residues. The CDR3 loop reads CASSQVPTRGEQYF. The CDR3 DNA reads TGCGCCAGCAGCCAAGTCCCTACCCGAGGGGAGCAGTACTTC.

The CDR3 region is CASSFPGTGFGAQYF. In DNA form, the CDR3 reads TGTGCCAGCAGCTTTCCCGGGACAGGGTTCGGGGCCCAGTACTTC. The chain has TRBV25-1 and TRBJ2-5, with 9 bases lining up with TRBD1. Trimming cost V 6 bases and J 9 bases; bases outside gene matches: 14. Per germline, CDR1 MGHDK and CDR2 SYGVNS. The CDR3 contains 15 residues. The full variable domain, in which reference TRBV25-1 and TRBJ2-5 provide the parts outside the CDR3, is EADIYQTPRYLVIGTGKKITLECSQTMGHDKMYWYQQDPGMELHLIHYSYGVNSTEKGDLSSESTVSRIRTEHFPLTLESARPSHTSQYLCASSFPGTGFGAQYFGPGTRLLVL.

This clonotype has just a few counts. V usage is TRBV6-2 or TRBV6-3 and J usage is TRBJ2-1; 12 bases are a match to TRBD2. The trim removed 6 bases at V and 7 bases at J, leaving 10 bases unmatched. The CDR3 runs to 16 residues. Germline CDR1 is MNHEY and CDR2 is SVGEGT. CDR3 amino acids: CASRSRLAGVFNEQFF. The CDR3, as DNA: TGTGCCAGCAGATCAAGACTAGCGGGAGTGTTTAATGAGCAGTTCTTC.

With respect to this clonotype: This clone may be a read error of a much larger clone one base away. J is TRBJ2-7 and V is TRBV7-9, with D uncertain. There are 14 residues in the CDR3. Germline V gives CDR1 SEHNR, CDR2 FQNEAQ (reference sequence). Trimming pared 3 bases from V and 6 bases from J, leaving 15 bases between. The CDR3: CASSLSSGFSEQYF. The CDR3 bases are TGTGCCAGCAGCTTGAGTAGTGGGTTTAGCGAGCAGTACTTC.

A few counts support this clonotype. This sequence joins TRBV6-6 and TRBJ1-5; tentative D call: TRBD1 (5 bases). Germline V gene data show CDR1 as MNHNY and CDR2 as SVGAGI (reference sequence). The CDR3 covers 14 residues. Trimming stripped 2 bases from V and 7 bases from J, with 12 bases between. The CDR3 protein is CASSYVAGTQPQHF. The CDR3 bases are TGTGCCAGCAGTTACGTCGCGGGGACCCAGCCCCAGCATTTT.

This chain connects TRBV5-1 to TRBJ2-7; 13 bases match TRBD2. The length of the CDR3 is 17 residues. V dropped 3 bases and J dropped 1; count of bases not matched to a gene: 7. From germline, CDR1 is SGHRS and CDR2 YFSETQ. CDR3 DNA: TGCGCCAGCAGCTATGGACTAGCGGGAGCTGAATCCTACGAGCAGTACTTC. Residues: CASSYGLAGAESYEQYF.

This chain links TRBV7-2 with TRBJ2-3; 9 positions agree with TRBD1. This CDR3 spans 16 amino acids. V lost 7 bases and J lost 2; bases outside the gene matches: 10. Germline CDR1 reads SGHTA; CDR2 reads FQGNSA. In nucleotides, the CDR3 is TGTGCCAGCACCAACCCCGGGACAGGGACCACAGATACGCAGTATTTT. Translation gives CASTNPGTGTTDTQYF.

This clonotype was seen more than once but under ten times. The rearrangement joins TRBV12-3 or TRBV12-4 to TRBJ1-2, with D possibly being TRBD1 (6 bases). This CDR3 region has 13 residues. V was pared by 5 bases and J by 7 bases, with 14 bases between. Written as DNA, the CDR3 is TGTGCCAGCAGTCCCGGACAGACATCTGGCTACACCTTC. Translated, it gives CASSPGQTSGYTF.